The 17 T cell receptor beta chains below all came from one sample that was sequenced in a study of blood T cells in healthy people across ages. Together with a sample-barcoded 5' primer, a J-beta primer mix was included in a second PCR lasting roughly 6 to 12 cycles. One entry per CDR3 protein, called by TCRdb with MiXCR from the 5' RACE reads. The sample lists around 620,000 distinct CDR3 sequences, 27% occurring once. Material: blood. These receptors all come from a woman in her 70s in good health.

The chain joins TRBV7-9 to TRBJ2-1; no definite D call. Germline lookup yields CDR1 SEHNR and CDR2 FQNEAQ (reference sequence). The CDR3 consists of 11 residues. Trimming cost V 5 bases and J 6 bases, with 5 bases left between them. The CDR3 loop reads CASSKSNEQFF. The CDR3 DNA reads TGTGCCAGCAGCAAAAGCAATGAGCAGTTCTTC.

The rearrangement links TRBV24-1 to TRBJ2-1; TRBD1 aligns across 9 bases. V shed 4 bases and J 1 base; nucleotides not matched to a gene: 4. The CDR3 extends over 16 amino acids. CDR1 and CDR2 from the germline V gene are KGHDR and SFDVKD. CDR3: CATSDKDRGSYNEQFF. CDR3 sequence (DNA): TGTGCCACCAGTGACAAGGACAGGGGTTCCTACAATGAGCAGTTCTTC.

This sequence joins TRBV20-1 and TRBJ2-5; the D gene is possibly TRBD2 (6 bases). V lost 3 bases to trimming and J lost 5 bases, with 16 bases between them. Germline CDR1 DFQATT, CDR2 SNEGSKA (reference sequence). The CDR3 totals 14 residues. CDR3 coding DNA: TGCAGTGCTAGGAGGCGGGGAGGAGGGGAGACCCAGTACTTC. This encodes CSARRRGGGETQYF.

This clonotype has more than one count but fewer than ten. This chain connects TRBV27 to TRBJ2-7, with D hard to call. Germline assignment: CDR1 MNHEY and CDR2 SMNVEV (reference sequence). V was clipped by 6 bases and J by 1 base, with 10 bases between them. This CDR3 has 13 residues. The chain's CDR3 is CASRIAASYEQYF. The CDR3 nucleotides are TGTGCCAGCAGAATAGCTGCTTCCTACGAGCAGTACTTC.

This chain links TRBV5-5 with TRBJ1-2, with a weak D call TRBD1 (6 bases). The CDR3 runs 15 residues. The ends were cut back, 4 bases at V and 0 bases at J, with 13 bases in the middle. Germline V gene data show CDR1 as SGHKS and CDR2 as YYEKEE (reference sequence). The CDR3 coding sequence is TGTGCCAGCAGCGGTCAGGGGCTGGCTAACTATGGCTACACCTTC. Protein product: CASSGQGLANYGYTF.

This clonotype was found a few times. The chain is built from TRBV7-6 and TRBJ1-2; D is unclear. Germline CDR1 is SGHVS and CDR2 is FNYEAQ. V was trimmed by 9 bases and J by 1 base, leaving 15 bases between them. The CDR3 has 14 amino acids. In DNA, the CDR3 is TGTGCCAGATATGGACTATTCGTTAACTATGGCTACACCTTC. Translating it yields CARYGLFVNYGYTF.

This sequence joins TRBV5-1 and TRBJ2-5, with 14 bases aligning to TRBD2. The CDR3 runs 16 residues. V dropped 3 bases and J dropped 4; count of bases not matched to a gene: 5. The germline V gene encodes CDR1 SGHRS and CDR2 YFSETQ. The CDR3 here is CASSWGLAGAGETQYF. The CDR3 region has the DNA TGCGCCAGCAGCTGGGGACTAGCGGGGGCAGGAGAGACCCAGTACTTC.

The chain has TRBV25-1 and TRBJ2-2; TRBD1 aligns across 8 bases. Germline assignment: CDR1 MGHDK and CDR2 SYGVNS. The CDR3 consists of 14 residues. J lost 4 bases, V lost 4 bases, and 2 bases had no gene match. The CDR3 DNA reads as TGTGCCAGCAGTGCCGACAGGGGCACCGGGGAGCTGTTTTTT. Its protein product is CASSADRGTGELFF.

V is TRBV4-3 and J is TRBJ2-7; 7 nucleotides align to TRBD1. The length of the CDR3 is 16 residues. The germline gives CDR1 LGHNA, CDR2 YSLEER. Trimming took 1 base from V and 1 from J; bases not matched to a gene: 7. The CDR3 nucleotides are TGCGCCAGCAGCCAAGGGGTAGGGGGCAGTTCCTACGAGCAGTACTTC. This encodes CASSQGVGGSSYEQYF.

This rearrangement joins TRBV20-1 to TRBJ1-3; D is undetermined. The CDR3 contains 11 residues. The germline CDR1 and CDR2 sequences are DFQATT and SNEGSKA (reference sequence). Trimming removed 0 bases from V and 6 bases from J, with 3 bases in between. The CDR3 DNA reads TGCAGTGCTAGAGATCCAAACACCATATATTTT. It is translated as CSARDPNTIYF.

V is TRBV5-1 and J is TRBJ1-3; 7 bases match TRBD1. The CDR3 sequence is 17 residues long. V gave up 4 bases and J gave up 4 bases; unmatched junction bases: 14. The germline V gene encodes CDR1 SGHRS and CDR2 YFSETQ. CDR3 residues: CASSPTLQGLIGNTIYF. CDR3 sequence (DNA): TGCGCCAGCAGCCCTACTTTACAGGGGTTGATAGGAAACACCATATATTTT.

This CDR3 is CASSLMELPYEQYF. The CDR3 nucleotides are TGTGCCAGCAGCTTAATGGAACTCCCCTACGAGCAGTACTTC. This sequence joins TRBV7-2 and TRBJ2-7; D remains unclear. Germline V gene lookup returns CDR1 SGHTA and CDR2 FQGNSA. The CDR3 covers 14 residues. V shed 2 bases and J shed 2 bases, with 10 bases lying between them.

J is TRBJ2-3 and V is TRBV7-3, with D possibly matching TRBD1 (5 bases). V was pared by 2 bases and J by 2 bases, with 8 bases between. From germline, CDR1 is SGHTA and CDR2 FQGTGA. This CDR3 is 14 amino acids long. Written as DNA, the CDR3 is TGTGCCAGCAGCTTAGCCAGGGACACAGATACGCAGTATTTT. Residues: CASSLARDTDTQYF. The variable domain in full, with the rest retrieved from reference TRBV7-3 and TRBJ2-3, is GAGVSQTPSNKVTEKGKYVELRCDPISGHTALYWYRQSLGQGPEFLIYFQGTGAADDSGLPNDRFFAVRPEGSVSTLKIQRTERGDSAVYLCASSLARDTDTQYFGPGTRLTVL.

This clonotype was picked up a small number of times. One end of the junction is discordant with germline, which a read error may explain. The chain uses TRBV5-5 and TRBJ2-3; D not resolved. The CDR3 has 14 residues. Germline assignment: CDR1 SGHKS and CDR2 YYEKEE (reference sequence). CDR3 sequence (DNA): TGCGCCAGCAGCTGGGCCCAGAGCACAGATACGCAGTATTTT. Amino acid sequence: CASSWAQSTDTQYF.

This chain connects TRBV7-8 to TRBJ2-5; 7 nucleotides match TRBD2. The end of the DNA is better explained by TRBJ2-7, so the J call may be wrong. The CDR3 runs to 14 residues. CDR1 is SGHVS, CDR2 FQNEAQ, per germline. CDR3 nucleotides: TGTGCCAGCAGCACCCCTGGGGGGGACTACGAGCAGTACTTC. This sequence encodes CASSTPGGDYEQYF.

This clonotype was observed a few times. The rearrangement links TRBV5-1 to TRBJ2-7, with D possibly matching TRBD1 (6 bases). This CDR3 has 13 residues. Germline-derived CDR1 and CDR2 are SGHRS and YFSETQ. The V end lost 4 bases, the J end lost 5 bases, and 13 bases lay between the germline ends. CDR3 region: CASSGNRDNEQYF. DNA of the CDR3: TGCGCCAGCAGCGGGAACCGGGACAACGAGCAGTACTTC.

Only a few counts were recorded for this clonotype. This chain links TRBV18 with TRBJ2-5, with TRBD1 matching over 7 bases. Losses at the gene ends were 2 bases for V and 3 bases for J; bases not matched to a gene: 6. This CDR3 region has 15 residues. The V gene's germline CDR1 is KGHSH and CDR2 LQKENI. For the CDR3, the DNA is TGTGCCAGCTCACCAAGGTGGGACAGCGAAGAGACCCAGTACTTC. It codes for CASSPRWDSEETQYF.